Shown below are 3 T cell receptor beta chains from a single sample sequenced in a study of Graves' ophthalmopathy and Graves' hyperthyroidism. For repertoire sequencing, the TCR beta CDR3 regions were amplified from RNA transcripts. The first round was an RT-PCR with HTBI primers, and the second round was a multiplex PCR. MiXCR, run by TCRdb on the multiplex PCR reads, gives a single entry per CDR3 protein. The sample carries 450,000 to 600,000 distinct CDR3 sequences, under 40% recorded once. Source material: peripheral blood or thyroid tissue (not recorded which). These TCRs come from an adult man with Graves' hyperthyroidism.

The rearrangement joins TRBV20-1 to TRBJ2-7; a possible D gene is TRBD2 (7 bases). TRBJ2-1 explains the end of the DNA better; the J call may be wrong. There are 14 residues in the CDR3. CDR1 DFQATT and CDR2 SNEGSKA come from the germline V gene (reference sequence). Here the CDR3 DNA reads TGCAGTGCTGGAGGGGGGGGGGCCGGGGATGAGCAGTTCTTC. Translating gives CSAGGGGAGDEQFF.

The genes are TRBV24-1 and TRBJ2-7; TRBD2 is a possible D gene (5 bases). The CDR3 contains 14 residues. Trimming took off 4 bases at V and 5 bases at J, with 14 bases between the two ends. Looked up from germline, CDR1 is KGHDR and CDR2 is SFDVKD. DNA of the CDR3: TGTGCCACCAGTGAAAGCGGCCATCAAAACGAGCAGTACTTC. Translation: CATSESGHQNEQYF.

This clonotype was counted at least ten times. The genes are TRBV19 and TRBJ1-2, with D hard to call. The CDR3 totals 17 residues. V lost 2 bases to trimming and J lost 6 bases, with 22 bases between them. Germline CDR1 is LNHDA and CDR2 is SQIVND (reference sequence). The CDR3 DNA is TGTGCCAGTAGTATACATGAGGGTCGCCCCCCACTTAATGGCTACACCTTC. It codes for CASSIHEGRPPLNGYTF.